The clone carrying this T cell receptor beta chain has more than one count but fewer than ten. The data belong to a study of T cells after yellow fever vaccination. This CDR3 region has 15 residues. V was clipped by 6 bases and J by 5 bases; unmatched bases: 12. Germline V lookup: CDR1 MNHEY, CDR2 SVGAGI. TCRdb re-analysed the 5' RACE reads in MiXCR, keeping a single row per CDR3 protein. The sample includes about 310,000 distinct CDR3 sequences, around 3.9% seen only once; the top ten take around 20%. The TCR comes from a man younger than 35 who received the YFV17D yellow fever vaccine. This rearrangement joins TRBV6-5 to TRBJ2-5, with TRBD1 matching 7 bases. Specimen: PBMCs, collected on the day of the yellow fever booster vaccination. CDR3 loop: CASSLSRGRRETQYF. CDR3 in DNA: TGTGCCAGCAGCCTCTCTAGGGGGCGAAGGGAGACCCAGTACTTC.